This TCR beta chain is from a study of human T cells and chemical hapten exposure. This clonotype showed up many times. This CDR3 spans 14 amino acids. CDR1 GTSNPN and CDR2 SVGIG come from the germline V gene (reference sequence). The junction had 10 bases not matched to a gene; V was cut back by 7 bases and J by 2 bases. Indicated time point: patch test 3, about 24 weeks after DPC sensitization. Treatment denoted: therapeutic diphenylcyclopropenone sensitization with weekly scalp DPC. TCRdb ran MiXCR on the RACE reads and lists one entry per CDR3 protein. The table has 55,000 to 75,000 distinct CDR3 sequences, around 12% seen once.

This receptor was identified in a man aged 25 to 40 with alopecia areata. Some clones in this sample may be carry-over from other donors' samples. The chain combines TRBV30 with TRBJ1-2; TRBD1 agrees at 7 bases. The sample here was whole blood, taken in connection with sensitization to the hapten diphenylcyclopropenone (DPC). CDR3 in amino acids: CASAEGAVNYGYTF. CDR3 bases: TGTGCCTCCGCGGAGGGGGCAGTCAACTATGGCTACACCTTC.